Following are 18 T cell receptor beta chains from one sample sequenced in a study of T-cell reconstitution after alpha-beta-depleted transplantation in children. Unique molecular identifiers were incorporated into the prepared TCRbeta library. TCRdb ran MiXCR on the PCR reads and lists one entry per CDR3 protein. The profile covers about 60,000 distinct CDR3 sequences, with 44% appearing a single time and roughly 98% taken by the ten largest. The sample consisted of PBMCs, mostly from graft donor cells, taken 360 days after TCRalphabeta/CD19-depleted stem cell transplant. The receptors were gathered from a male patient younger than 18 who had a stem cell transplant for acute lymphoblastic leukemia, so the T cells may come from the graft donor.

This rearrangement joins TRBV9 to TRBJ2-1; 9 nucleotides agree with TRBD2. The junction had 7 bases not matched to a gene; V was cut back by 4 bases and J by 5 bases. Per the germline V gene, CDR1 is SGDLS and CDR2 is YYNGEE. The CDR3 length is 15 residues. CDR3 region: CASSSYSGRHNEQFF. The CDR3 coding sequence is TGTGCCAGCAGCTCCTATAGCGGGAGACACAATGAGCAGTTCTTC. The full variable domain, with the rest looked up from reference TRBV9 and TRBJ2-1, is DSGVTQTPKHLITATGQRVTLRCSPRSGDLSVYWYQQSLDQGLQFLIQYYNGEERAKGNILERFSAQQFPDLHSELNLSSLELGDSALYFCASSSYSGRHNEQFFGPGTRLTVL.

The chain employs TRBV12-3 or TRBV12-4 and TRBJ2-2, with 7 positions matching TRBD1. This CDR3 spans 15 amino acids. The V and J ends lost 6 bases and 1 base, in that order; junction bases with no gene match: 5. The DNA of the CDR3 is TGTGCCAGCAGGCCCGGACAGGTGAACACCGGGGAGCTGTTTTTT. It is translated as CASRPGQVNTGELFF.

The genes are TRBV7-3 and TRBJ1-1; no clear D. The germline CDR1 and CDR2 sequences are SGHTA and FQGTGA. V lost 4 bases to trimming and J lost 4 bases, with 19 bases between them. The CDR3 extends over 16 amino acids. This CDR3 is CASSSRHLPQGTEAFF. As DNA, the CDR3 is TGTGCCAGCAGCTCTAGACATCTCCCCCAAGGCACTGAAGCTTTCTTT. The full variable domain, rest sourced from reference TRBV7-3 and TRBJ1-1, is GAGVSQTPSNKVTEKGKYVELRCDPISGHTALYWYRQSLGQGPEFLIYFQGTGAADDSGLPNDRFFAVRPEGSVSTLKIQRTERGDSAVYLCASSSRHLPQGTEAFFGQGTRLTVV.

In this sample, this clonotype turned up a few times. V usage is TRBV7-9 and J usage is TRBJ2-1, with 7 bases fitting TRBD1. The length of the CDR3 is 15 residues. J lost 4 bases, V lost 5 bases, and 8 bases had no gene match. From germline, CDR1 is SEHNR and CDR2 FQNEAQ (reference sequence). The CDR3 loop reads CASSKGDSSYNEQFF. In nucleotides, the CDR3 is TGTGCCAGCAGCAAAGGGGACAGTTCGTACAATGAGCAGTTCTTC. Together with reference TRBV7-9 and TRBJ2-1, the CDR3 gives the full variable domain: DTGVSQNPRHKITKRGQNVTFRCDPISEHNRLYWYRQTLGQGPEFLTYFQNEAQLEKSRLLSDRFSAERPKGSFSTLEIQRTEQGDSAMYLCASSKGDSSYNEQFFGPGTRLTVL.

The chain employs TRBV4-2 and TRBJ2-7, with 12 bases matching TRBD2. This CDR3 spans 17 amino acids. V lost 1 base to trimming and J lost 5 bases; unmatched junction nucleotides: 9. CDR1 and CDR2 from the germline V gene are LGHNA and YNFKEQ. The CDR3 loop is CASSQGGPGLAGNEQYF. The CDR3, as DNA: TGTGCCAGCAGCCAAGGGGGGCCCGGACTAGCGGGAAACGAGCAGTACTTC.

This clonotype was seen only a few times. The rearrangement links TRBV5-1 to TRBJ2-1, with TRBD2 identical over 13 bases. Germline assignment: CDR1 SGHRS and CDR2 YFSETQ. V shed 4 bases, J shed 8 bases, and the junction held 6 bases outside the gene matches. This CDR3 has 15 residues. The CDR3 here is CASSAGTSGVDEQFF. In nucleotides, the CDR3 is TGCGCCAGCAGCGCCGGGACTAGCGGGGTGGATGAGCAGTTCTTC.

There are a few counts of this clonotype. This sequence joins TRBV12-3 or TRBV12-4 and TRBJ2-7; weak D call: TRBD2 (5 bases). V was trimmed by 6 bases and J by 4 bases, leaving 22 bases between them. The CDR3 sequence is 16 residues long. The CDR3 bases are TGTGCCAGCAGCCCAGCATGGAGGAGAGCTCAGTACGAGCAGTACTTC. Translated: CASSPAWRRAQYEQYF.

This clonotype was observed a few times. This chain connects TRBV18 to TRBJ2-1; 8 bases agree with TRBD1. Germline CDR1 KGHSH, CDR2 LQKENI. CDR3 size: 15 residues. J lost 3 bases, V lost 3 bases, and 4 bases had no gene match. CDR3 DNA: TGTGCCAGCTCACCCGACAGGGGAGGCTACAATGAGCAGTTCTTC. This codes for CASSPDRGGYNEQFF.

This clonotype appeared a few times. This chain joins TRBV10-2 and TRBJ2-3, with 9 bases identical to TRBD1. Trimming cost V 4 bases and J 5 bases; bases outside gene matches: 4. This CDR3 contains 14 residues. CDR1 is WSHSY, CDR2 SAAADI, per germline. The CDR3 DNA follows: TGCGCCAGCAGTGTCACGACAGGGGGAGATACGCAGTATTTT. Translated, it gives CASSVTTGGDTQYF.

This sequence joins TRBV12-3 or TRBV12-4 and TRBJ2-5; D is undetermined. Trimming took off 1 base at V and 4 bases at J, with 10 bases between the two ends. The CDR3 is 14 residues long. The CDR3 sequence is CASSLGVFAETQYF. In nucleotides, the CDR3 is TGTGCCAGCAGTTTAGGCGTTTTCGCAGAGACCCAGTACTTC.

The chain employs TRBV7-2 and TRBJ2-5; perhaps TRBD1 as D (6 bases). The CDR3 has 12 amino acids. V dropped 3 bases and J dropped 5 bases, with 7 bases sitting between them. Germline V gene lookup returns CDR1 SGHTA and CDR2 FQGNSA. DNA for the CDR3: TGTGCCAGCAGCTTTCAGGGGGAGACCCAGTACTTC. Its translation is CASSFQGETQYF.

The rearrangement links TRBV6-5 to TRBJ2-3; D is uncertain. Germline V CDR1 and CDR2: MNHEY, SVGAGI. The CDR3 has 14 residues. V lost 2 bases and J 0 bases, leaving 6 bases between the germline ends. This CDR3 reads CASSYSYSTDTQYF. The DNA for the CDR3 is TGTGCCAGCAGTTACAGCTATAGCACAGATACGCAGTATTTT.

The gene calls are TRBV14 and TRBJ2-1; D remains ambiguous. V was shortened by 1 base and J by 7 bases, with 2 bases between the two germline ends. CDR1 is SGHDN, CDR2 FVKESK, per germline. The CDR3 consists of 11 residues. CDR3 sequence (DNA): TGTGCCAGCAGCCAAGGAAATGAGCAGTTCTTC. Protein sequence: CASSQGNEQFF.

The chain combines TRBV7-2 with TRBJ2-7; possibly TRBD1 for D (6 bases). The germline gives CDR1 SGHTA, CDR2 FQGNSA. The V and J ends lost 2 bases and 5 bases respectively, with 13 bases between them. This CDR3 has 14 residues. CDR3 region: CASSLLSGDNEQYF. In DNA, the CDR3 is TGTGCCAGCAGCTTACTCTCAGGGGACAACGAGCAGTACTTC.

This clonotype was counted a few times. V is TRBV15 and J is TRBJ2-7; D is ambiguous. Between the trimmed V and J ends, which lost 1 base and 7 bases, there was a span of 11 bases. Germline V lookup: CDR1 LNHNV, CDR2 YYDKDF (reference sequence). The CDR3 covers 13 residues. The chain's CDR3 is CATSRGWNGEQYF. DNA for the CDR3: TGTGCCACCAGCAGAGGTTGGAACGGAGAGCAGTACTTC.

V is TRBV10-3 and J is TRBJ1-1, with unresolved D. This CDR3 region has 11 residues. V lost 10 bases and J 1 base, leaving 7 bases between the germline ends. Germline values: CDR1 ENHRY, CDR2 SYGVKD. This CDR3 is CATWRNTEAFF. In DNA, the CDR3 is TGTGCCACCTGGAGGAACACTGAAGCTTTCTTT.

This chain connects TRBV28 to TRBJ2-1; D gene unclear. The CDR3 runs 13 residues. The germline V gene has CDR1 MDHEN and CDR2 SYDVKM. Trimming took off 7 bases at V and 0 bases at J, with 7 bases between the two ends. The CDR3 nucleotides are TGTGCCAGCACCGTAAGCTCCTACAATGAGCAGTTCTTC. Its protein is CASTVSSYNEQFF.

This rearrangement joins TRBV4-2 to TRBJ1-1; D is uncertain. CDR1 is LGHNA, CDR2 YNFKEQ, per germline. The CDR3 has 15 residues. V dropped 1 base and J dropped 6 bases, with 15 bases sitting between them. The CDR3 here is CASSQVEGSAPEAFF. The DNA for the CDR3 is TGTGCCAGCAGCCAAGTTGAGGGATCAGCCCCTGAAGCTTTCTTT.